These 26 T cell receptor beta chains came from one sample sequenced in a study of CXCR3-negative and CXCR3-positive naive CD8 T cells. The study, taken as a whole, reports: Greater hydrophobicity was found in TRB CDR3s of CXCR3-positive naive cells than of CXCR3-negative naive cells.

Antigen specificity for these receptors is unknown. 5' RACE that incorporated UMI labels was used to prepare the TRB cDNA libraries. Reprocessing the 5' RACE reads, TCRdb reports a single entry for every CDR3 protein and omits DNA. The listing contains roughly 80,000 distinct CDR3 sequences. The sample consisted of naive CXCR3+ CD8+ T cells from blood. The sample's subset: CD45RO-CCR7+CD27+CD95- naive CD8+ T cells expressing CXCR3 (TNR3+). The receptors come from a human donor in good health. Some clones in this sample may be carry-over from other donors' samples.

This rearrangement joins TRBV13 to TRBJ2-1; with no DNA, the TCRdb D assignment of TRBD1 cannot be verified. The V gene's germline CDR1 is PRHDT and CDR2 FYEKMQ (reference sequence). The CDR3 is 15 residues long. CDR3 region: CASSFEGQGINEQFF. Supplemented by reference TRBV13 and TRBJ2-1, the full variable domain reads AAGVIQSPRHLIKEKRETATLKCYPIPRHDTVYWYQQGPGQDPQFLISFYEKMQSDKGSIPDRFSAQQFSDYHSELNMSSLELGDSALYFCASSFEGQGINEQFFGPGTRLTVL.

The J gene is TRBJ2-1, the V gene TRBV9; without DNA, the TCRdb call of TRBD1 cannot be checked. CDR1 is SGDLS, CDR2 YYNGEE, per germline. The CDR3 contains 14 residues. The chain's CDR3 is CASSPSDSKNEQFF.

J is TRBJ2-3 and V is TRBV2; TCRdb indicates TRBD1, and absent DNA this call remains unverified. CDR1 and CDR2 (germline): SNHLY, FYNNEI. This CDR3 is built from 16 residues. This CDR3 reads CANSEDWEGALVTQYF.

The chain uses TRBV20-1 and TRBJ2-7. CDR3 length equals 14 residues. Germline V gene sequence: CDR1 DFQATT, CDR2 SNEGSKA (reference sequence). CDR3 loop: CSARGVRSSYEQYF.

The chain is built from TRBV7-8 and TRBJ2-1; absent DNA, TCRdb's TRBD1 call cannot be checked. Per the germline V gene, CDR1 is SGHVS and CDR2 is FQNEAQ. This CDR3 spans 13 amino acids. The CDR3 sequence: CASSSSDNNEQFF.

This rearrangement joins TRBV5-1 to TRBJ2-1; the D gene TCRdb calls, TRBD2, cannot be checked with no DNA. The CDR3 spans 17 residues. Germline CDR1 reads SGHRS; CDR2 reads YFSETQ. CDR3 sequence reads: CASSLGLAGRSYNEQFF.

This chain links TRBV7-9 with TRBJ2-1; the D gene TCRdb calls, TRBD2, cannot be checked with no DNA. The V gene's germline CDR1 is SEHNR and CDR2 FQNEAQ (reference sequence). The CDR3 is made up of 13 amino acids. CDR3 sequence: CASSPPGLGEQFF.

The chain carries TRBV25-1 and TRBJ2-1; TCRdb indicates TRBD2, and absent DNA this call remains unverified. The germline CDR1 and CDR2 sequences are MGHDK and SYGVNS. The CDR3 spans 14 residues. Here the CDR3 reads CASSDRRGGNEQFF.

V is TRBV28 and J is TRBJ2-6. Germline loops: CDR1 MDHEN, CDR2 SYDVKM. The CDR3 is 16 amino acids. The CDR3 sequence: CASTILWGSGANVLTF.

This chain uses TRBV7-9 with TRBJ1-2; the TCRdb call, TRBD1, lacks DNA for checking. The CDR3 length is 16 residues. Per the germline V gene, CDR1 is SEHNR and CDR2 is FQNEAQ (reference sequence). CDR3 amino acids: CASSLARTGGAHGYTF.

Here the CDR3 reads CASSQDGGPVETQYF. This rearrangement joins TRBV3-1 to TRBJ2-5; TCRdb's D call, TRBD1, is unchecked because there is no DNA. Germline V gives CDR1 LGHDT, CDR2 YNNKEL (reference sequence). The CDR3 consists of 15 residues.

This sequence joins TRBV7-9 and TRBJ2-1. The CDR3 consists of 11 residues. Germline CDR1 reads SEHNR; CDR2 reads FQNEAQ (reference sequence). CDR3 protein: CASSPSNEQFF. Based on the CDR3 plus reference TRBV7-9 and TRBJ2-1, the full variable domain is DTGVSQNPRHKITKRGQNVTFRCDPISEHNRLYWYRQTLGQGPEFLTYFQNEAQLEKSRLLSDRFSAERPKGSFSTLEIQRTEQGDSAMYLCASSPSNEQFFGPGTRLTVL.

The chain is built from TRBV6-2 or TRBV6-3 and TRBJ2-3; the D gene TCRdb calls, TRBD1, cannot be checked with no DNA. Germline CDR1 and CDR2: MNHEY and SVGEGT. There are 15 residues in the CDR3. CDR3 loop: CASSPGTGDTDTQYF.

This chain uses TRBV6-4 with TRBJ2-1; TCRdb reports TRBD1, a call that lacks DNA to check it against. Germline CDR1 MRHNA, CDR2 SNTAGT. The CDR3 is 14 amino acids. The CDR3 reads CASSDGDGGNEQFF.

This rearrangement joins TRBV9 to TRBJ2-7; TCRdb gives TRBD2 as the D gene, but with no DNA this cannot be confirmed. This CDR3 comprises 15 residues. Germline V gene sequence: CDR1 SGDLS, CDR2 YYNGEE. CDR3 region: CASSVGLAGTYEQYF.

The J gene is TRBJ2-3, the V gene TRBV9; TCRdb calls TRBD2, which cannot be checked without DNA. Germline V CDR1 and CDR2: SGDLS, YYNGEE. There are 22 residues in the CDR3. The CDR3 is CASSPLLLGTSGEDATADTQYF.

V usage is TRBV29-1 and J usage is TRBJ1-1. The CDR3 sequence is 12 residues long. Germline CDR1 SQVTM, CDR2 ANQGSEA. CDR3 sequence reads: CSAQVMNTEAFF. Combining the CDR3 with reference TRBV29-1 and TRBJ1-1 gives the whole variable domain SAVISQKPSRDICQRGTSLTIQCQVDSQVTMMFWYRQQPGQSLTLIATANQGSEATYESGFVIDKFPISRPNLTFSTLTVSNMSPEDSSIYLCSAQVMNTEAFFGQGTRLTVV.

The chain has TRBV20-1 and TRBJ1-1; TCRdb proposes TRBD1, but this gene call is untestable without DNA. Germline lookup yields CDR1 DFQATT and CDR2 SNEGSKA (reference sequence). The CDR3 is 15 residues long. CDR3 protein: CSAPGVVDLRTEAFF.

This chain joins TRBV28 and TRBJ1-1. CDR1 MDHEN and CDR2 SYDVKM come from the germline V gene. There are 14 residues in the CDR3. The chain's CDR3 is CASSFLKFRLGAFF.

The chain is built from TRBV6-2 or TRBV6-3 and TRBJ2-2; TCRdb reports TRBD1, a call that lacks DNA to check it against. The germline V gene encodes CDR1 MNHEY and CDR2 SVGEGT. CDR3 length: 17 residues. The CDR3 sequence is CASSYREQGPRTGELFF.

V and J are TRBV11-2 and TRBJ2-5. CDR1 is SGHAT, CDR2 FQNNGV, per germline. The CDR3 runs to 15 residues. The CDR3 loop reads CASSSRGIGQETQYF. Filled out from reference TRBV11-2 and TRBJ2-5, the complete variable domain reads EAGVAQSPRYKIIEKRQSVAFWCNPISGHATLYWYQQILGQGPKLLIQFQNNGVVDDSQLPKDRFSAERLKGVDSTLKIQPAKLEDSAVYLCASSSRGIGQETQYFGPGTRLLVL.

This chain uses TRBV29-1 with TRBJ1-2. The germline gives CDR1 SQVTM, CDR2 ANQGSEA. The CDR3 loop spans 11 amino acids. The CDR3 region is CSVDGNYGYTF.

The CDR3 sequence is CASSQGPSSYNEQFF. The rearrangement joins TRBV4-1 to TRBJ2-1. The CDR3 is made up of 15 amino acids. Germline CDR1 MGHRA, CDR2 YSYEKL.

The chain couples TRBV11-2 to TRBJ2-3; TCRdb proposes TRBD1, but this gene call is untestable without DNA. CDR1 SGHAT and CDR2 FQNNGV come from the germline V gene. The CDR3 is made up of 15 amino acids. CDR3 residues: CASSLDAVRGDTQYF.

The chain recombines TRBV29-1 with TRBJ2-3; TCRdb's D call, TRBD1, is unchecked because there is no DNA. CDR1 and CDR2 (germline): SQVTM, ANQGSEA. The CDR3 loop spans 12 amino acids. This CDR3 reads CSELQGTDTQYF.

This chain joins TRBV4-1 and TRBJ2-3. The CDR3 has 14 residues. Germline CDR1 and CDR2: MGHRA and YSYEKL. CDR3 region: CASSHYDGTDTQYF.